The 28 T cell receptor beta chains below come from one sample, sequenced in a study of T cell responses to AZD1222 COVID-19 vaccine (dated by TCRdb to about 2021). The time point label here, explained by the study, means: baseline before first vaccination. Library generation was performed with the immunoSEQ multiplex PCR assay. As stored in TCRdb, this immuneACCESS dataset retains in-frame rearrangements with V and J assigned. A fraction of the clones does not appear; measured against another copy, unresolved V genes explain less than half of the discrepancy, and the remainder lacks a known reason. The sample table holds roughly 30,000 clones, of which around 80% were seen once. Together, the top ten hold 4.5% to 7% of the sample. Material: peripheral blood, obtained on day 0 of AZD1222 vaccination. These receptors all come from an adult in good health.

This clone was counted a few times. The chain links TRBV6-5 to TRBJ1-2, with D tentatively TRBD1 (5 bases). The CDR3 runs 16 residues. Germline CDR1 reads MNHEY; CDR2 reads SVGAGI. Trimming stripped 0 bases from V and 4 bases from J, with 15 bases between. The CDR3 DNA is TGTGCCAGCAGTTACTCGAATTTTCACAGGCTCTATGGCTACACCTTC. Protein sequence: CASSYSNFHRLYGYTF.

The gene calls are TRBV4-1 and TRBJ1-5; D is perhaps TRBD1 (5 bases). This CDR3 contains 16 residues. The V and J ends lost 0 bases and 5 bases respectively, with 14 bases between them. Germline-derived CDR1 and CDR2 are MGHRA and YSYEKL. The CDR3 DNA reads TGCGCCAGCAGCCAAGATCTGGGGGGATATGATCAGCCCCAGCATTTT. Encoded protein: CASSQDLGGYDQPQHF.

The V gene is TRBV6-5, the J gene TRBJ2-2, with D unresolved. Trimming pared 3 bases from V and 0 bases from J, leaving 11 bases between. Germline V CDR1 and CDR2: MNHEY, SVGAGI. The CDR3 spans 16 residues. As DNA, the CDR3 is TGTGCCAGCAGTTATCTGTATACCGCGAACACCGGGGAGCTGTTTTTT. This sequence encodes CASSYLYTANTGELFF.

This clone was observed a few times. The V and J genes are TRBV12-3 or TRBV12-4 and TRBJ2-1, with D possibly matching TRBD1 (6 bases). Trimming took off 5 bases at V and 9 bases at J, with 14 bases between the two ends. The CDR3 contains 13 residues. CDR3 loop: CASSPLGAGEQFF. For the CDR3, the DNA is TGTGCCAGCAGTCCCCTGGGGGCGGGTGAGCAGTTCTTC.

The gene calls are TRBV3-1 (or the pseudogene TRBV3-2) and TRBJ2-3; maybe TRBD1 (6 bases). CDR3 length: 14 residues. The germline gives CDR1 LGHDT, CDR2 YNNKEL (reference sequence). Trimming stripped 6 bases from V and 4 bases from J, with 14 bases between. The CDR3 DNA sequence: TGTGCCAGCAGTCGGGACATGACCCCAGATACGCAGTATTTT. Protein: CASSRDMTPDTQYF.

This clone was seen just once. The chain links TRBV11-2 to TRBJ2-5; D is ambiguous. The V gene lost 2 bases and the J gene lost 1 base, with 8 bases spanning the gap. Germline CDR1 is SGHAT and CDR2 is FQNNGV. CDR3 length equals 14 residues. The CDR3 DNA follows: TGTGCCAGCAGCTTAAAGGTCTTCCAAGAGACCCAGTACTTC. Translation: CASSLKVFQETQYF.

This chain joins TRBV7-9 and TRBJ1-3, with 12 bases fitting TRBD1. Losses at the gene ends were 5 bases for V and 0 bases for J; bases not matched to a gene: 11. The CDR3 runs to 19 residues. Germline V gene sequence: CDR1 SEHNR, CDR2 FQNEAQ (reference sequence). As DNA, the CDR3 is TGTGCCAGCAGCCAACCCCCCGGGACAGGGGGCTTCTCTGGAAACACCATATATTTT. It yields the protein CASSQPPGTGGFSGNTIYF.

This sequence joins TRBV7-8 and TRBJ2-2, with D possibly TRBD2 on 5 matching bases. Trimming pared 4 bases from V and 1 base from J, leaving 16 bases between. The CDR3 length is 17 residues. Germline V gene lookup returns CDR1 SGHVS and CDR2 FQNEAQ. CDR3 bases: TGTGCCAGCAGCTCGATCCCCGGGGTCCAGAACACCGGGGAGCTGTTTTTT. Translating gives CASSSIPGVQNTGELFF.

The chain uses TRBV7-3 and TRBJ2-3; 9 nucleotides align to TRBD2. The CDR3 is made up of 15 amino acids. V gave up 4 bases and J gave up 7 bases; unmatched junction bases: 9. Germline lookup yields CDR1 SGHTA and CDR2 FQGTGA. CDR3 loop: CASSSTSGPLNTQYF. The CDR3 DNA reads TGTGCCAGCAGCTCGACTAGCGGACCTCTGAATACGCAGTATTTT.

The rearrangement links TRBV9 to TRBJ2-1; 13 positions agree with TRBD2. CDR1 and CDR2 from the germline V gene are SGDLS and YYNGEE. The CDR3 extends over 15 amino acids. Trimming took 3 bases from V and 9 from J; bases not matched to a gene: 6. CDR3: CASSAGTSGAREQFF. Here the CDR3 DNA reads TGTGCCAGCAGCGCCGGGACTAGCGGGGCCCGTGAGCAGTTCTTC.

V is TRBV3-1 (or the pseudogene TRBV3-2) and J is TRBJ1-1, with no clear D. The germline V gene encodes CDR1 LGHDT and CDR2 YNNKEL (reference sequence). There are 15 residues in the CDR3. Trimming removed 2 bases from V and 5 bases from J, with 15 bases in between. The CDR3 bases are TGTGCCAGCAGCCAATCCCAGGTTCGGGGTACTGAAGCTTTCTTT. Protein: CASSQSQVRGTEAFF.

CDR3 nucleotide sequence: TGTGCCAGTAGTTTTAGTATGGGAGGAAACACCATATATTTT. This codes for CASSFSMGGNTIYF. The chain recombines TRBV19 with TRBJ1-3, with D hard to call. Germline V gene sequence: CDR1 LNHDA, CDR2 SQIVND (reference sequence). Between the trimmed V and J ends, which lost 5 bases and 4 bases, there was a span of 12 bases. The CDR3 runs to 14 residues.

The genes are TRBV9 and TRBJ1-3; D gene ambiguous. From germline, CDR1 is SGDLS and CDR2 YYNGEE. The CDR3 loop spans 16 amino acids. Deletions cut 0 bases from V and 4 bases from J, with 14 bases between. The CDR3 here is CASSVEKRVGGNTIYF. CDR3 DNA sequence: TGTGCCAGCAGCGTAGAGAAAAGAGTGGGGGGAAACACCATATATTTT.

This chain uses TRBV7-9 with TRBJ1-4; the D is unclear. The CDR3 runs to 12 residues. The V and J ends lost 1 base and 10 bases respectively, with 7 bases between them. Germline assignment: CDR1 SEHNR and CDR2 FQNEAQ (reference sequence). The CDR3 is CASSLGVGKLFF. The CDR3 nucleotides are TGTGCCAGCAGCTTAGGGGTTGGAAAACTGTTTTTT.

This sequence joins TRBV19 and TRBJ1-2; D is uncertain. The CDR3 consists of 15 residues. Trimming pared 3 bases from V and 5 bases from J, leaving 16 bases between. Germline CDR1 reads LNHDA; CDR2 reads SQIVND (reference sequence). In nucleotides, the CDR3 is TGTGCCAGTAGTATGCAAACGGGATACCAGTATGGCTACACCTTC. Its translation is CASSMQTGYQYGYTF.

The chain is built from TRBV12-3 or TRBV12-4 and TRBJ2-5; the D is unclear. The CDR3 has 13 amino acids. Trimming left V 1 base short and J 3 bases short, with 6 bases between. The CDR3 sequence: CASSLVGKETQYF. The DNA of the CDR3 is TGTGCCAGCAGTTTAGTAGGGAAAGAGACCCAGTACTTC.

Only one count was recorded for this clone. The V and J genes are TRBV5-1 and TRBJ1-2, with 7 bases matching TRBD1. The J segment lost 6 bases and the V segment lost 4 bases, leaving 6 bases of the junction unmatched. The germline V gene encodes CDR1 SGHRS and CDR2 YFSETQ. The CDR3 runs to 13 residues. The CDR3 DNA reads TGCGCCAGCAGCCTCGACAGGGCAGATGGCTACACCTTC. Residues: CASSLDRADGYTF.

Within the sample, this clone is medium-sized. The chain is built from TRBV6-4 and TRBJ2-3; 8 positions match TRBD1. The germline gives CDR1 MRHNA, CDR2 SNTAGT. The CDR3 has 14 residues. Trimming removed 3 bases from V and 2 bases from J; junction bases left unmatched: 1. For the CDR3, the DNA is TGTGCCAGCAGTGAGGGACAGGACACAGATACGCAGTATTTT. Encoded protein: CASSEGQDTDTQYF.

The chain has TRBV30 and TRBJ1-5; tentatively, D is TRBD1 (6 bases). Per germline, CDR1 GTSNPN and CDR2 SVGIG (reference sequence). Trimming pared 0 bases from V and 6 bases from J, leaving 15 bases between. CDR3 length: 15 amino acids. CDR3: CAWSVAGGASQPQHF. In nucleotides, the CDR3 is TGTGCCTGGAGTGTGGCCGGGGGCGCATCTCAGCCCCAGCATTTT. Drawing the rest from reference TRBV30 and TRBJ1-5, the complete variable domain is SQTIHQWPATLVQPVGSPLSLECTVEGTSNPNLYWYRQAAGRGLQLLFYSVGIGQISSEVPQNLSASRPQDRQFILSSKKLLLSDSGFYLCAWSVAGGASQPQHFGDGTRLSIL.

V is TRBV6-4 and J is TRBJ1-2; 7 bases fit TRBD1. J lost 5 bases, V lost 3 bases, and 9 bases had no gene match. This CDR3 is built from 15 residues. From germline, CDR1 is MRHNA and CDR2 SNTAGT. The CDR3 loop is CASSEGPGQSYGYTF. CDR3 nucleotide sequence: TGTGCCAGCAGTGAAGGACCGGGACAGTCATATGGCTACACCTTC.

The chain has TRBV9 and TRBJ2-3; D gene uncertain. The CDR3 is made up of 12 amino acids. In germline, CDR1 is SGDLS, CDR2 YYNGEE. The germline V and J ends were trimmed by 0 bases and 7 bases, with 6 bases remaining between them. CDR3 in amino acids: CASSVVGNTQYF. CDR3 sequence (DNA): TGTGCCAGCAGCGTAGTAGGAAATACGCAGTATTTT.

By frequency in the sample, this clone is large (0.1 to 1%). The chain recombines TRBV19 with TRBJ2-3, with D tentatively TRBD1 (5 bases). The CDR3 runs 15 residues. Germline CDR1 reads LNHDA; CDR2 reads SQIVND (reference sequence). Trimming stripped 5 bases from V and 0 bases from J, with 12 bases between. CDR3 coding DNA: TGTGCCAGTAGTGCCCGAAGGGGTAGCACAGATACGCAGTATTTT. The encoded protein is CASSARRGSTDTQYF.

The chain links TRBV5-1 to TRBJ2-1; 11 positions agree with TRBD1. The CDR3 sequence is 14 residues long. The germline gives CDR1 SGHRS, CDR2 YFSETQ. The ends lost 4 bases at V and 9 bases at J; junction bases unmatched: 6. The CDR3 sequence: CASSIGQGAVEQFF. In DNA form, the CDR3 reads TGCGCCAGCAGCATCGGACAGGGGGCGGTTGAGCAGTTCTTC.

CDR3 loop: CASSSIKNEQFF. DNA for the CDR3: TGTGCCAGCTCAAGTATTAAGAATGAGCAGTTCTTC. The chain couples TRBV18 to TRBJ2-1, with D hard to call. V was trimmed by 5 bases and J by 7 bases, leaving 9 bases between them. The CDR3 covers 12 residues. CDR1 and CDR2 (germline): KGHSH, LQKENI.

CDR3 loop: CASSKRQGNSYEQYF. As DNA, the CDR3 is TGTGCCAGTAGTAAACGACAGGGGAACAGCTACGAGCAGTACTTC. The V gene is TRBV19, the J gene TRBJ2-7; 8 bases fit TRBD1. With 4 bases clipped from V and 3 bases from J, the junction kept 8 bases outside the gene matches. Germline V lookup: CDR1 LNHDA, CDR2 SQIVND (reference sequence). The CDR3 sequence is 15 residues long.

This clone was picked up a small number of times. The chain carries TRBV6-2 or TRBV6-3 and TRBJ2-1, with 11 positions matching TRBD2. Per germline, CDR1 MNHEY and CDR2 SVGEGT. CDR3 length: 19 residues. V trimming: 0 bases; J trimming: 4 bases; junction bases outside the gene matches: 11. The CDR3 region is CASSYSLLTSGMQYNEQFF. The CDR3 DNA follows: TGTGCCAGCAGTTACTCTCTGTTGACTAGCGGGATGCAGTACAATGAGCAGTTCTTC.

By share, this clone ranks as medium-sized (0.01 to 0.1%). The chain employs TRBV7-2 and TRBJ2-1; weak D call: TRBD2 (5 bases). V lost 2 bases to trimming and J lost 12 bases, with 11 bases between them. CDR3 length: 12 residues. Germline CDR1 SGHTA, CDR2 FQGNSA. The CDR3 DNA sequence: TGTGCCAGCAGCTTAACCGCACGGGGGCAGTTCTTC. Protein product: CASSLTARGQFF.

The sample holds a few counts of this clone. This chain connects TRBV15 to TRBJ1-5; no reliable D call. The germline V and J ends were trimmed by 0 bases and 4 bases, with 10 bases remaining between them. From germline, CDR1 is LNHNV and CDR2 YYDKDF (reference sequence). CDR3 length: 15 amino acids. The CDR3 DNA reads as TGTGCCACCAGCAGAGATAAGTCGCGGAATCAGCCCCAGCATTTT. Amino acid sequence: CATSRDKSRNQPQHF.